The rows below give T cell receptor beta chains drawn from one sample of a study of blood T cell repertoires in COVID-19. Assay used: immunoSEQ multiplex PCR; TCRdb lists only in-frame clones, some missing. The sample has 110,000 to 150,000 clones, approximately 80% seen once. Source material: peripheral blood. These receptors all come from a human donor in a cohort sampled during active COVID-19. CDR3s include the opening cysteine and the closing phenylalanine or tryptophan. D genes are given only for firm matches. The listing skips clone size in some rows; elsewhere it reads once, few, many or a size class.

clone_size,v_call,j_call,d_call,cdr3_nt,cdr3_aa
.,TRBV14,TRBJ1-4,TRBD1,TGTGCCAGCAGCCCCGGGACAGGGTGGGGTGAAAAACTGTTTTTT,CASSPGTGWGEKLFF
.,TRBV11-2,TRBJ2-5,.,TGTGCCAGCAGCTCCCAGGGAGAGACCCAGTACTTC,CASSSQGETQYF
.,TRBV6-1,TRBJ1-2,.,TGTGCCAGCAGTGAATTGTCCGCCGGGAACTATGGCTACACCTTC,CASSELSAGNYGYTF
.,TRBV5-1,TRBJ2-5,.,TGCGCCAGCAGCTCCGCCGGGTCTCAAGAGACCCAGTACTTC,CASSSAGSQETQYF
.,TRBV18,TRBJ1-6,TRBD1,TGTGCCAGCTCACGCGGGACAGGGGATAATTCACCCCTCCACTTT,CASSRGTGDNSPLHF
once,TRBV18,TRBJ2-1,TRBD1,TGTGCCAGCTCACCACGTGCTGGACAGGCAGGCTCCTACAATGAGCAGTTCTTC,CASSPRAGQAGSYNEQFF
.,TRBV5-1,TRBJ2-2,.,TGCGCCAGCAGGTCGGTGACTCCGAACACCGGGGAGCTGTTTTTT,CASRSVTPNTGELFF
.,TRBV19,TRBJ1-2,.,TGTGCCAGTAGTATATCTGGGCAAATGGGTGGCTACACCTTC,CASSISGQMGGYTF
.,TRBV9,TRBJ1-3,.,TGTGCCAGCAGCGCGGGGGGAAAGGGACGACTCTCTGGAAACACCATATATTTT,CASSAGGKGRLSGNTIYF
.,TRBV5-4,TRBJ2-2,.,TGTGCCAGCAGCTTGGGGGGGGACCCCACCGGGGAGCTGTTTTTT,CASSLGGDPTGELFF
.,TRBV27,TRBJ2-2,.,TGTGCCAGCAGTTCCGTTTACAGGGTCGCCGGGGAGCTGTTTTTT,CASSSVYRVAGELFF
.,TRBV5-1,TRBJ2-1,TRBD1,TGCGCCAGCAGCTTCAGACAGGGACGATTGCAAAATGAGCAGTTCTTC,CASSFRQGRLQNEQFF
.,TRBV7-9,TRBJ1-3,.,TGTGCCAGCAGCAAAGGGGAGGAAAACACCATATATTTT,CASSKGEENTIYF
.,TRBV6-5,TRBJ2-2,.,TGTGCCAGCAATAAGGGGCCTCAGGTTGGGGAGCTGTTTTTT,CASNKGPQVGELFF
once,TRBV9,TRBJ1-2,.,TGTGCCAGCAGCGTCCTTGTTTCAGGGCATGGCTACACCTTC,CASSVLVSGHGYTF